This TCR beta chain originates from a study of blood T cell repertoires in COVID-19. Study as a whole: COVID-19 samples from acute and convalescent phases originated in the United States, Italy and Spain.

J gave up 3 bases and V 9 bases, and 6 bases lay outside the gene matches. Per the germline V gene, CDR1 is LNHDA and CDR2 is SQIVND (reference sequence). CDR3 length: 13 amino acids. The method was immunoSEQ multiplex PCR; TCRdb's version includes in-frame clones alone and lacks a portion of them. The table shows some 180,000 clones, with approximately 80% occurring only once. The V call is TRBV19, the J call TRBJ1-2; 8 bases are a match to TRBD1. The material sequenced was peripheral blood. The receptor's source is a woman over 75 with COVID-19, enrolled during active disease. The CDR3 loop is CARTGTGHYGYTF. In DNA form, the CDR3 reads TGTGCCAGAACCGGGACAGGACACTATGGCTACACCTTC.